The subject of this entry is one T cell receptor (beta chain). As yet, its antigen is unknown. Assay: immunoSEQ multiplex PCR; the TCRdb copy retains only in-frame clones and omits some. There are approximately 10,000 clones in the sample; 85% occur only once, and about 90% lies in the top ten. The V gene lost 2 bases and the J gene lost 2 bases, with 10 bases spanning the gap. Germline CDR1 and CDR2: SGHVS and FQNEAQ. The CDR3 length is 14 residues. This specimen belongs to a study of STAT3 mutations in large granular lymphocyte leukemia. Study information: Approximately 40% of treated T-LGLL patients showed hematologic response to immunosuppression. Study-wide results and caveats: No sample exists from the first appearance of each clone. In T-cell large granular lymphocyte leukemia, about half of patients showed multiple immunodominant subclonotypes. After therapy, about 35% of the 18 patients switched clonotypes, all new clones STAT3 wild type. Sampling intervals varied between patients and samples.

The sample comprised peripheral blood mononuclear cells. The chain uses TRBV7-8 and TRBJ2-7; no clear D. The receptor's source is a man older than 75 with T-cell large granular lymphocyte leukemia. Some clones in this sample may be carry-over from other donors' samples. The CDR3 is CASSLLPGAYEQYF. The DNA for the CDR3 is TGTGCCAGCAGCTTATTACCAGGCGCCTACGAGCAGTACTTC.